These 7 T cell receptor beta chains share one sample of origin, sequenced in a study of cytomegalovirus exposure and HLA in healthy donors. Researchers ran the PCR with 60 Vbeta and 13 Jbeta primers. Clones were read by immunoSEQ multiplex PCR, and TCRdb kept only the in-frame ones, dropping some. The data contain some 200,000 clones, roughly 84% of them singletons. Sequencing was done on a sample of PBMCs. The receptor set was obtained from a woman between 45 and 65 years old in good health and CMV-seropositive.

The chain is built from TRBV28 and TRBJ1-1; 10 bases are a match to TRBD1. This CDR3 has 15 residues. CDR1 MDHEN and CDR2 SYDVKM come from the germline V gene. Trimming at V came to 9 bases and at J to 0 bases, leaving 7 bases not matched to a gene. CDR3 amino acids: CASTTGGGLNTEAFF. In DNA form, the CDR3 reads TGTGCCAGTACGACAGGGGGCGGGTTGAACACTGAAGCTTTCTTT.

This rearrangement joins TRBV7-6 to TRBJ2-3; D is possibly TRBD1 (6 bases). The CDR3 runs 14 residues. Per germline, CDR1 SGHVS and CDR2 FNYEAQ. Trimming cost V 5 bases and J 6 bases, with 15 bases left between them. The CDR3 DNA is TGTGCCAGCAGCCCACTGGGGGCAGGGGATACGCAGTATTTT. Translating it yields CASSPLGAGDTQYF.

The chain has TRBV10-3 and TRBJ1-2; D possibly corresponds to TRBD1 (5 bases). The CDR3 extends over 15 amino acids. Germline loops: CDR1 ENHRY, CDR2 SYGVKD. V gave up 0 bases and J gave up 2 bases, with 10 bases separating them. CDR3 protein: CAISESPGYNYGYTF. The CDR3 nucleotides read TGTGCCATCAGTGAGTCCCCAGGGTACAACTATGGCTACACCTTC.

The chain has TRBV15 and TRBJ2-5; TRBD2 might be the D (6 bases). This CDR3 has 14 residues. From germline, CDR1 is LNHNV and CDR2 YYDKDF (reference sequence). V was cut by 1 base and J by 5 bases, with 11 bases left in between. The CDR3 region is CATSRGGGGETQYF. The CDR3 bases are TGTGCCACCAGCAGAGGTGGGGGAGGCGAGACCCAGTACTTC.

The CDR3 loop reads CASSSTGVSYEQYF. The CDR3 DNA is TGCGCCAGCAGCTCGACAGGGGTCTCCTACGAGCAGTACTTC. The V gene is TRBV5-1, the J gene TRBJ2-5, with 8 bases that match TRBD1. TRBJ2-7 explains the end of the DNA better; the J call may be wrong. The CDR3 sequence is 14 residues long. Per germline, CDR1 SGHRS and CDR2 YFSETQ.

This clone came up a few times. The J gene is TRBJ2-6, the V gene TRBV7-8; D possibly corresponds to TRBD2 (6 bases). This CDR3 is 15 amino acids long. V lost 6 bases and J lost 4, with 13 bases in between. CDR1 is SGHVS, CDR2 FQNEAQ, per germline. The CDR3 is CASRGGFVGANVLTF. CDR3 sequence (DNA): TGTGCCAGCAGGGGAGGATTTGTGGGGGCCAACGTCCTGACTTTC.

V is TRBV6-5 and J is TRBJ2-2; no clear D. Deletions cut 6 bases from V and 6 bases from J, with 11 bases between. Germline V lookup: CDR1 MNHEY, CDR2 SVGAGI. The CDR3 runs to 13 residues. CDR3 amino acids: CASRSRGSGELFF. CDR3 DNA sequence: TGTGCCAGCAGATCTCGAGGCTCCGGGGAGCTGTTTTTT.